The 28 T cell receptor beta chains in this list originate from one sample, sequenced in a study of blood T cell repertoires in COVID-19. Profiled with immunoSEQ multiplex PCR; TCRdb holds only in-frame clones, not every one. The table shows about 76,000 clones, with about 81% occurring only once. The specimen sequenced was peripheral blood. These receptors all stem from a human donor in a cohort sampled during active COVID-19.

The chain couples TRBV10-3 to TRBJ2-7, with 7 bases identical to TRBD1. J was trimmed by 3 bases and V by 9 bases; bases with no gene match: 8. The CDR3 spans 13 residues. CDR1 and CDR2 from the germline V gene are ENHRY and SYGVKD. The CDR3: CAMSATGNYEQYF. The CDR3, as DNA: TGTGCCATGTCCGCGACAGGGAACTACGAGCAGTACTTC.

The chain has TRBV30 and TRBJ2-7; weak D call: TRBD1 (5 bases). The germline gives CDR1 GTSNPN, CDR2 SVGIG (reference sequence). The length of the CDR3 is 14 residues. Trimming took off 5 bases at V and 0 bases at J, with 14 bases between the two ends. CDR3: CAWHPGFSSYEQYF. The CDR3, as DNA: TGTGCCTGGCATCCAGGGTTTAGCTCCTACGAGCAGTACTTC.

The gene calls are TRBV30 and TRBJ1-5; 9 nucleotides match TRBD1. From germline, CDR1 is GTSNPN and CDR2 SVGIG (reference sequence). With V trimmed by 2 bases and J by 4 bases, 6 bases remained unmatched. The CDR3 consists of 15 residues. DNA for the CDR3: TGTGCCTGGAGTCCTTGGGACAGGGCAAATCAGCCCCAGCATTTT. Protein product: CAWSPWDRANQPQHF. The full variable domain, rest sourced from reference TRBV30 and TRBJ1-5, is SQTIHQWPATLVQPVGSPLSLECTVEGTSNPNLYWYRQAAGRGLQLLFYSVGIGQISSEVPQNLSASRPQDRQFILSSKKLLLSDSGFYLCAWSPWDRANQPQHFGDGTRLSIL.

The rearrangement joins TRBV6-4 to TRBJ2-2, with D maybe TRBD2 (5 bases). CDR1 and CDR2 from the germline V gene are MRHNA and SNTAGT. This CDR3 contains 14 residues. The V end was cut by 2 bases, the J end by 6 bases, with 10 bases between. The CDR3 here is CASSDARGSGELFF. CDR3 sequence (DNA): TGTGCCAGCAGTGACGCTCGGGGATCCGGGGAGCTGTTTTTT.

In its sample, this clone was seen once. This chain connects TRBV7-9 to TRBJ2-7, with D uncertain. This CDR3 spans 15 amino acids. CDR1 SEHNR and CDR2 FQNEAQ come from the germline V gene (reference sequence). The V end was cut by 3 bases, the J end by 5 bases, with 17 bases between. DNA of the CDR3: TGTGCCAGCAGCTTGGTCGGTAGCCCTCTCAACGAGCAGTACTTC. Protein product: CASSLVGSPLNEQYF.

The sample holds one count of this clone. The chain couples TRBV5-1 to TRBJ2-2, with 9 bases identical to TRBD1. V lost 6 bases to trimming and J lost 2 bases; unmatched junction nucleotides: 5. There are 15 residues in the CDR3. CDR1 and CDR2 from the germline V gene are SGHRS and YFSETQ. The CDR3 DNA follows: TGCGCCAGCACAAGACAGGGGGATAACACCGGGGAGCTGTTTTTT. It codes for CASTRQGDNTGELFF.

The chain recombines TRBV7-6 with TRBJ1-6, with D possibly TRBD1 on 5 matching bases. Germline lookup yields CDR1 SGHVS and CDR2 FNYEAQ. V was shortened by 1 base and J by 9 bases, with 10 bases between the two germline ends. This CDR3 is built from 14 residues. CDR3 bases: TGTGCCAGCAGCTTAGGGGGGGAAGGTTCACCCCTCCACTTT. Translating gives CASSLGGEGSPLHF.

The CDR3 sequence: CASSPGAGLPDTQYF. The DNA of the CDR3 is TGTGCCAGCAGCCCTGGGGCGGGGCTCCCAGATACGCAGTATTTT. The chain recombines TRBV7-2 with TRBJ2-3, with D possibly being TRBD2 (6 bases). V lost 5 bases to trimming and J lost 4 bases, with 16 bases between them. Germline V gene sequence: CDR1 SGHTA, CDR2 FQGNSA. This CDR3 region has 15 residues.

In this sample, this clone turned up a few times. CDR3 nucleotide sequence: TGTGCCAGCAGCTTTTCGGGGATCACAGATACGCAGTATTTT. It encodes CASSFSGITDTQYF. V and J are TRBV11-2 and TRBJ2-3; TRBD2 is a possible D gene (5 bases). Germline assignment: CDR1 SGHAT and CDR2 FQNNGV. V lost 3 bases, J lost 2 bases, and 9 bases lay in between. The CDR3 runs 14 residues.

This CDR3 is CASSRQGMVTEAFF. Here the CDR3 DNA reads TGTGCCAGCAGCCGACAGGGGATGGTCACTGAAGCTTTCTTT. The rearrangement joins TRBV9 to TRBJ1-1, with 8 bases that match TRBD1. V gave up 4 bases and J gave up 4 bases; unmatched junction bases: 6. The CDR3 spans 14 residues. Germline CDR1 is SGDLS and CDR2 is YYNGEE. Combining the CDR3 with reference TRBV9 and TRBJ1-1 gives the whole variable domain DSGVTQTPKHLITATGQRVTLRCSPRSGDLSVYWYQQSLDQGLQFLIQYYNGEERAKGNILERFSAQQFPDLHSELNLSSLELGDSALYFCASSRQGMVTEAFFGQGTRLTVV.

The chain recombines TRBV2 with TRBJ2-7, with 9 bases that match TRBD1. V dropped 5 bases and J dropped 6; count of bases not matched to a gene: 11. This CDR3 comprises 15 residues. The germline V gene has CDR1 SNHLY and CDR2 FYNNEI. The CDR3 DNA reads TGTGCCAGCAGTCAAAGCCGACAGGGGGGAGGCGAGCAGTACTTC. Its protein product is CASSQSRQGGGEQYF.

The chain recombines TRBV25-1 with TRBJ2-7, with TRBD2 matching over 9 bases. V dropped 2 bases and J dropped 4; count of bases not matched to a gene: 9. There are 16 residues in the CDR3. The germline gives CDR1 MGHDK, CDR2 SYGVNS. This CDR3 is CASSESRLAGRYEQYF. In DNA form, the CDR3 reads TGTGCCAGCAGTGAAAGTCGGCTAGCGGGGCGGTACGAGCAGTACTTC.

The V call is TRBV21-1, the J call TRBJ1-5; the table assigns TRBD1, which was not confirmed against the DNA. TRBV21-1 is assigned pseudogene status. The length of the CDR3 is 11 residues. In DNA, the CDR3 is TGTGCCAGCACCTCGGACAGGGCCAAGCATTTT. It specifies CASTSDRAKHF.

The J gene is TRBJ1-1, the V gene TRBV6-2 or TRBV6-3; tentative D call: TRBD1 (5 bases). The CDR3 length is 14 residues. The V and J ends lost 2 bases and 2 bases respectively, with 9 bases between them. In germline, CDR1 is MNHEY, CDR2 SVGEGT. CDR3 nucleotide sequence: TGTGCCAGCAGTTACGGGGGGTTTAACACTGAAGCTTTCTTT. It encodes CASSYGGFNTEAFF.

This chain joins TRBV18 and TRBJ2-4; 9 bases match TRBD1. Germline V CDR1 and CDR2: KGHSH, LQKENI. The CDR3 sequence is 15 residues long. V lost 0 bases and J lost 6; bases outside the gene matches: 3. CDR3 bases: TGTGCCAGCTCACCACCGACAGGGGGGAGAAACATTCAGTACTTC. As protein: CASSPPTGGRNIQYF.

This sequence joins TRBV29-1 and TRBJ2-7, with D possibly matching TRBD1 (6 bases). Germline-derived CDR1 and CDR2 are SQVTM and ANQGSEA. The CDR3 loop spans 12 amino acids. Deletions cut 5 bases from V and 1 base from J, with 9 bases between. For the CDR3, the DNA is TGCAGCGTTCGGACAGCGTCCTACGAGCAGTACTTC. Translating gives CSVRTASYEQYF.

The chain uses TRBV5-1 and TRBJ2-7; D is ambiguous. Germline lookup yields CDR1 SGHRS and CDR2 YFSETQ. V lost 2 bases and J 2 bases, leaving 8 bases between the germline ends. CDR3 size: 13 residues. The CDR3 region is CASSLGGTYEQYF. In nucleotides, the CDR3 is TGCGCCAGCAGCTTAGGCGGTACCTACGAGCAGTACTTC.

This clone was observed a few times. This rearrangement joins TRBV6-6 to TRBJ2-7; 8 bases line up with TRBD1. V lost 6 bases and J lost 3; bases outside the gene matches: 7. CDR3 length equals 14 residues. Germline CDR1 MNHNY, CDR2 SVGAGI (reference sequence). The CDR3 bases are TGTGCCAGCAGAGACCAGGGGGCGAACTACGAGCAGTACTTC. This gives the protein CASRDQGANYEQYF.

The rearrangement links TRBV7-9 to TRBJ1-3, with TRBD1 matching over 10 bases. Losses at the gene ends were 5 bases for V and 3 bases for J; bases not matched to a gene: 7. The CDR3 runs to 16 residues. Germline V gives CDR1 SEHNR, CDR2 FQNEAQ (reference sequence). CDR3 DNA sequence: TGTGCCAGCAGCGCCAGACAGGGGGCGAGTGGAAACACCATATATTTT. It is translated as CASSARQGASGNTIYF.

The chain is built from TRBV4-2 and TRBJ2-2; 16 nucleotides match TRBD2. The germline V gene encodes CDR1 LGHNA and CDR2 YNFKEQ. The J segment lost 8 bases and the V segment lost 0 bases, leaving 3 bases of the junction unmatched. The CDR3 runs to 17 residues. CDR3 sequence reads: CASSQDGTSGGAGELFF. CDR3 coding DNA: TGTGCCAGCAGCCAAGATGGGACTAGCGGGGGGGCAGGGGAGCTGTTTTTT.

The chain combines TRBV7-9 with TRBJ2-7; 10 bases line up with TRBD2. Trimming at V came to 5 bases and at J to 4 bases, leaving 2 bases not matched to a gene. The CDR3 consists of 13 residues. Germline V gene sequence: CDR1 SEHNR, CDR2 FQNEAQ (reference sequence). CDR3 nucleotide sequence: TGTGCCAGCAGCCTTAGCGGGGGGTACGAGCAGTACTTC. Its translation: CASSLSGGYEQYF. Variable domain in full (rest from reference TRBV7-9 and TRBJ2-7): DTGVSQNPRHKITKRGQNVTFRCDPISEHNRLYWYRQTLGQGPEFLTYFQNEAQLEKSRLLSDRFSAERPKGSFSTLEIQRTEQGDSAMYLCASSLSGGYEQYFGPGTRLTVT.

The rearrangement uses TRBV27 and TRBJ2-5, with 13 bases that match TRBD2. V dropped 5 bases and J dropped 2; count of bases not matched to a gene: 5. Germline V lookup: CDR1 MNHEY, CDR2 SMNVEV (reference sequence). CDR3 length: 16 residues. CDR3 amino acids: CASSLGTSGEQETQYF. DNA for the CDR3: TGTGCCAGCAGTCTAGGGACTAGCGGGGAGCAAGAGACCCAGTACTTC.

CDR3 loop: CATSRDGTSGGHSYEQYF. As DNA, the CDR3 is TGTGCCACCAGCAGAGATGGGACTAGCGGGGGACACTCCTACGAGCAGTACTTC. The gene calls are TRBV15 and TRBJ2-7; the match to TRBD2 covers 14 bases. The trim removed 0 bases at V and 0 bases at J, leaving 4 bases unmatched. The CDR3 sequence is 18 residues long. Germline assignment: CDR1 LNHNV and CDR2 YYDKDF (reference sequence). Full variable domain (rest looked up from reference TRBV15 and TRBJ2-7): DAMVIQNPRYQVTQFGKPVTLSCSQTLNHNVMYWYQQKSSQAPKLLFHYYDKDFNNEADTPDNFQSRRPNTSFCFLDIRSPGLGDTAMYLCATSRDGTSGGHSYEQYFGPGTRLTVT.

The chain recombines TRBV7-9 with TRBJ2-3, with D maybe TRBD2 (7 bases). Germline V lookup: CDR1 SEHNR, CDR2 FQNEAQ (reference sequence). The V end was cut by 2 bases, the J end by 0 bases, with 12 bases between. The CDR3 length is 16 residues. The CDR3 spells CASSLRGGASTDTQYF. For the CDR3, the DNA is TGTGCCAGCAGCTTACGTGGGGGGGCCAGCACAGATACGCAGTATTTT.

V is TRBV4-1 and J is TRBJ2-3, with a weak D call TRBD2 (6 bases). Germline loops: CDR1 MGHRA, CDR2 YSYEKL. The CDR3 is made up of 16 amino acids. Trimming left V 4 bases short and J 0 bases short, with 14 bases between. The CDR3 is CASSRIWRVSTDTQYF. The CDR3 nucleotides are TGCGCCAGCAGCCGCATTTGGAGGGTTAGCACAGATACGCAGTATTTT.

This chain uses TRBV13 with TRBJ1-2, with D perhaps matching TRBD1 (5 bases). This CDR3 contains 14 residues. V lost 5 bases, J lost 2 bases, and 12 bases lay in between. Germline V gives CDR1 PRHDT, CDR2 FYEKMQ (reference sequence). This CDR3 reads CASSPSRGNYGYTF. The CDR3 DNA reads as TGTGCCAGCAGCCCTAGCCGGGGGAACTATGGCTACACCTTC.

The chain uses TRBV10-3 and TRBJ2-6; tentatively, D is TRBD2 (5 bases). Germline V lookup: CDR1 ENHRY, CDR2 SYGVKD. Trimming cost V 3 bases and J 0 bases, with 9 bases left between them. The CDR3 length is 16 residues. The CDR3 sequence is CAISDGGSSGANVLTF. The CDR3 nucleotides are TGTGCCATCAGTGATGGCGGGTCCTCTGGGGCCAACGTCCTGACTTTC.

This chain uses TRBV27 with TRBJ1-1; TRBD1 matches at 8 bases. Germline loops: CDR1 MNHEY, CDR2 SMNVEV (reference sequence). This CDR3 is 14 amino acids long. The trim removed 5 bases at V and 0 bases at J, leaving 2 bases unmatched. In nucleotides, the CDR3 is TGTGCCAGCAGTCGGACAGGGTTGAACACTGAAGCTTTCTTT. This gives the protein CASSRTGLNTEAFF.